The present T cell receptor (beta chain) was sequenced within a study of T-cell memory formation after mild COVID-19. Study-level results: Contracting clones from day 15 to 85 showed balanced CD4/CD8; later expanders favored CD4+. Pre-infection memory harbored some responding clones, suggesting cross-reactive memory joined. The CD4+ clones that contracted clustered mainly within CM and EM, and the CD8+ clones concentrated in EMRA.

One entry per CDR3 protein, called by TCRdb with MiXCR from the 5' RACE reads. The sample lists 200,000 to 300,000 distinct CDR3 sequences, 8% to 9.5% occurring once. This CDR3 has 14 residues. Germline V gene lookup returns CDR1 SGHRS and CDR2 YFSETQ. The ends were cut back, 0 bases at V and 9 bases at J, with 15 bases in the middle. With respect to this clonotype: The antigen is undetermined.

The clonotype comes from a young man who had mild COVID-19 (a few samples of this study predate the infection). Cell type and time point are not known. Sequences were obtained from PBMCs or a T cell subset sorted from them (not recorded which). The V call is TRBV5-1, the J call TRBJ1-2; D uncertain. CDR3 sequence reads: CASSLAMTQDSYTF. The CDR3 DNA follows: TGCGCCAGCAGCTTGGCTATGACTCAGGATAGCTACACCTTC. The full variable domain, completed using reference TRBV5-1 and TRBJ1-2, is KAGVTQTPRYLIKTRGQQVTLSCSPISGHRSVSWYQQTPGQGLQFLFEYFSETQRNKGNFPGRFSGRQFSNSRSEMNVSTLELGDSALYLCASSLAMTQDSYTFGSGTRLTVV.